This T cell receptor beta chain was obtained from a study of control samples from healthy donors and cancer patients. Data came from immunoSEQ multiplex PCR; TCRdb stores just in-frame clones and leaves some out. The table has some 120,000 clones, 88% seen once. The germline V gene has CDR1 KGHSH and CDR2 LQKENI. This CDR3 is 14 amino acids long. Trimming removed 4 bases at V and 3 bases at J, with 12 bases between. This sequence joins TRBV18 and TRBJ1-1; a possible D gene is TRBD1 (6 bases). Sequencing input: blood. The clonotype originates from a woman in her 70s in good health. CDR3 residues: CASSREQGYTEAFF. The CDR3 DNA follows: TGTGCCAGCTCACGGGAACAGGGTTACACTGAAGCTTTCTTT.